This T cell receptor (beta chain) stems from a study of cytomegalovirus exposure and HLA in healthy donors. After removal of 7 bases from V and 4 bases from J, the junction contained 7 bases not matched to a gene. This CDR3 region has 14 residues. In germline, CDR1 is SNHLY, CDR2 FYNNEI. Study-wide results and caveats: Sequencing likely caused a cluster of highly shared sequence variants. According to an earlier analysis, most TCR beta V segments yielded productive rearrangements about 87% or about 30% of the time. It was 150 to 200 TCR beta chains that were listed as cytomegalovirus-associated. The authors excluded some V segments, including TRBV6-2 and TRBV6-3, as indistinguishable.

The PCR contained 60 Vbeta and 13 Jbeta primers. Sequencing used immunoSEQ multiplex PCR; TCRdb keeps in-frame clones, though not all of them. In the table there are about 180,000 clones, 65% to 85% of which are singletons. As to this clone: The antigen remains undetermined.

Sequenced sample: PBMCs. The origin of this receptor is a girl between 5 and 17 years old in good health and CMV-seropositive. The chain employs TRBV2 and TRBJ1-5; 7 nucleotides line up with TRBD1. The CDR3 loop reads CASIRDRGNQPQHF. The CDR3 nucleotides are TGTGCCAGCATTCGGGACAGAGGGAATCAGCCCCAGCATTTT.